One and the same sample provided the 21 T cell receptor beta chains below, sequenced in a study of coeliac disease. Profiling relied on immunoSEQ multiplex PCR, and the TCRdb table lists in-frame clones only, not all of them. Seen here are about 3,300 clones, roughly half observed once, and the top ten hold around 10%. The sample taken for sequencing was intraepithelial lymphocytes from the gut. Receptor source: a woman in her 70s with celiac disease.

The rearrangement joins TRBV9 to TRBJ2-7; tentatively, D is TRBD1 (6 bases). The CDR3 totals 14 residues. Germline V gene lookup returns CDR1 SGDLS and CDR2 YYNGEE. Trimming left V 3 bases short and J 7 bases short, with 17 bases between. The CDR3 DNA follows: TGTGCCAGCAGCGCGGGACAACTTATGAGAGAGCAGTACTTC. Protein sequence: CASSAGQLMREQYF. Using reference TRBV9 and TRBJ2-7 for the parts outside the CDR3, the full variable domain is DSGVTQTPKHLITATGQRVTLRCSPRSGDLSVYWYQQSLDQGLQFLIQYYNGEERAKGNILERFSAQQFPDLHSELNLSSLELGDSALYFCASSAGQLMREQYFGPGTRLTVT.

V usage is TRBV5-3 and J usage is TRBJ1-5, with a possible D match to TRBD1 (5 bases). TRBV5-3 belongs to the ORF category, with a function that is uncertain. The germline V and J ends were trimmed by 2 bases and 1 base, with 7 bases remaining between them. The CDR3 totals 14 residues. This CDR3 is CARSFRQSNQPQHF. CDR3 nucleotides: TGTGCCAGAAGCTTTAGACAGAGCAATCAGCCCCAGCATTTT.

This clone turned up a few times. V usage is TRBV9 and J usage is TRBJ2-6, with D maybe TRBD1 (6 bases). Germline CDR1 reads SGDLS; CDR2 reads YYNGEE. This CDR3 has 19 residues. Trimming removed 6 bases from V and 3 bases from J, with 25 bases in between. The DNA of the CDR3 is TGTGCCAGCACGTCCGAGCCGGGACATCGAAGATTTGGGGCCAACGTCCTGACTTTC. This encodes CASTSEPGHRRFGANVLTF. Using reference TRBV9 and TRBJ2-6 for the parts outside the CDR3, the full variable domain is DSGVTQTPKHLITATGQRVTLRCSPRSGDLSVYWYQQSLDQGLQFLIQYYNGEERAKGNILERFSAQQFPDLHSELNLSSLELGDSALYFCASTSEPGHRRFGANVLTFGAGSRLTVL.

This clone is a singleton in its sample. The gene calls are TRBV30 and TRBJ2-3; the match to TRBD2 covers 7 bases. The CDR3 spans 13 residues. With V trimmed by 5 bases and J by 1 base, 3 bases remained unmatched. Germline assignment: CDR1 GTSNPN and CDR2 SVGIG (reference sequence). CDR3 in DNA: TGTGCCTGGGGACTAGTTGGCACAGATACGCAGTATTTT. Amino acids: CAWGLVGTDTQYF.

This clone is categorized as medium-sized (0.01 to 0.1%). The chain has TRBV23-1 and TRBJ2-3; 8 bases agree with TRBD2. TRBV23-1 has ORF status, its function being uncertain. This CDR3 contains 13 residues. After removal of 9 bases from V and 3 bases from J, the junction contained 5 bases not matched to a gene. The CDR3 protein is CARGGRWTDTQYF. The CDR3 DNA reads as TGCGCCAGGGGCGGGAGGTGGACAGATACGCAGTATTTT.

The chain joins TRBV7-2 to TRBJ2-7; D unresolved. Germline CDR1 SGHTA, CDR2 FQGNSA. The V and J ends lost 1 base and 4 bases respectively, with 8 bases between them. This CDR3 contains 13 residues. CDR3 in DNA: TGTGCCAGCAGCTTAGGGAGATCTTACGAGCAGTACTTC. It codes for CASSLGRSYEQYF.

This clone was picked up a small number of times. The chain combines TRBV2 with TRBJ2-7; no clear D. V gave up 8 bases and J gave up 2 bases, with 7 bases separating them. The CDR3 covers 11 residues. Germline-derived CDR1 and CDR2 are SNHLY and FYNNEI. CDR3 sequence: CASAPAYEQYF. CDR3 DNA sequence: TGTGCCAGCGCCCCGGCCTACGAGCAGTACTTC.

The rearrangement links TRBV5-6 to TRBJ2-1; no clear D gene. CDR1 and CDR2 (germline): SGHDT, YYEEEE. Trimming pared 3 bases from V and 0 bases from J, leaving 10 bases between. The CDR3 has 15 amino acids. The CDR3 sequence: CASSWAPSSYNEQFF. The CDR3 region has the DNA TGTGCCAGCAGCTGGGCCCCGAGCTCCTACAATGAGCAGTTCTTC. The variable domain in full, completed from reference TRBV5-6 and TRBJ2-1, reads DAGVTQSPTHLIKTRGQQVTLRCSPKSGHDTVSWYQQALGQGPQFIFQYYEEEERQRGNFPDRFSGHQFPNYSSELNVNALLLGDSALYLCASSWAPSSYNEQFFGPGTRLTVL.

This chain links TRBV30 with TRBJ2-7; D not certain. CDR1 and CDR2 (germline): GTSNPN, SVGIG (reference sequence). This CDR3 spans 13 amino acids. V shed 5 bases and J shed 4 bases, with 15 bases lying between them. The CDR3 DNA reads as TGTGCCTGGGTGAGTGGGCCTGATTACGAGCAGTACTTC. Its protein product is CAWVSGPDYEQYF.

This chain joins TRBV29-1 and TRBJ2-3; tentatively, D is TRBD1 (6 bases). Trimming removed 7 bases from V and 1 base from J, with 12 bases in between. The CDR3 extends over 13 amino acids. In germline, CDR1 is SQVTM, CDR2 ANQGSEA. Written as DNA, the CDR3 is TGCAGCGGGGACGAGGGGGGCACAGATACGCAGTATTTT. This encodes CSGDEGGTDTQYF.

This sequence joins TRBV6-6 and TRBJ1-2; TRBD1 agrees at 8 bases. The CDR3 sequence is 15 residues long. Germline CDR1 is MNHNY and CDR2 is SVGAGI (reference sequence). J was trimmed by 5 bases and V by 5 bases; bases with no gene match: 10. The CDR3, as DNA: TGTGCCAGCAGTACCCCCGGGGACAGGCTTTATGGCTACACCTTC. Its protein is CASSTPGDRLYGYTF.

This clone is termed medium-sized. The V call is TRBV19, the J call TRBJ1-6; no definite D call. The length of the CDR3 is 21 residues. Trimming pared 5 bases from V and 0 bases from J, leaving 26 bases between. Germline V gene data show CDR1 as LNHDA and CDR2 as SQIVND (reference sequence). CDR3 protein: CASSPSSSRSLKSSYNSPLHF. In DNA, the CDR3 is TGTGCCAGTAGTCCCAGTTCGTCGAGGTCCCTCAAGAGCTCCTATAATTCACCCCTCCACTTT. The full variable domain, its missing parts supplied by reference TRBV19 and TRBJ1-6, is DGGITQSPKYLFRKEGQNVTLSCEQNLNHDAMYWYRQDPGQGLRLIYYSQIVNDFQKGDIAEGYSVSREKKESFPLTVTSAQKNPTAFYLCASSPSSSRSLKSSYNSPLHFGNGTRLTVT.

This chain links TRBV10-2 with TRBJ2-7, with 7 bases matching TRBD1. Germline V CDR1 and CDR2: WSHSY, SAAADI. The CDR3 loop spans 18 amino acids. V was pared by 3 bases and J by 7 bases, with 21 bases of the junction left unmatched. CDR3 protein: CASSDTIGRQGSRGEQYF. In DNA, the CDR3 is TGCGCCAGCAGTGATACCATTGGGAGACAGGGATCCCGTGGGGAGCAGTACTTC.

This clone appeared a few times. The chain recombines TRBV28 with TRBJ1-5; D is unclear. CDR1 and CDR2 from the germline V gene are MDHEN and SYDVKM. This CDR3 has 15 residues. V dropped 6 bases and J dropped 1 base, with 13 bases sitting between them. CDR3 DNA sequence: TGTGCCAGCAGGCGAGGGTACAGAAGCAATCAGCCCCAGCATTTT. This translates into CASRRGYRSNQPQHF.

V usage is TRBV7-2 and J usage is TRBJ1-2, with TRBD1 as a possible D gene (6 bases). Trimming shortened V by 2 bases and J by 2 bases, and 6 bases separated the two germline ends. From germline, CDR1 is SGHTA and CDR2 FQGNSA. This CDR3 is 13 amino acids long. CDR3: CASSLQGNYGYTF. The CDR3, as DNA: TGTGCCAGCAGCTTACAGGGGAACTATGGCTACACCTTC.

The chain uses TRBV15 and TRBJ1-4; possibly TRBD1 for D (6 bases). The CDR3 sequence is 14 residues long. V shed 2 bases and J shed 8 bases, with 12 bases lying between them. Germline CDR1 LNHNV, CDR2 YYDKDF (reference sequence). CDR3 coding DNA: TGTGCCACCAGCAGATCTTGGACAGCCGAAAAACTGTTTTTT. Translation: CATSRSWTAEKLFF. Full variable domain (outside the CDR3, taken from reference TRBV15 and TRBJ1-4): DAMVIQNPRYQVTQFGKPVTLSCSQTLNHNVMYWYQQKSSQAPKLLFHYYDKDFNNEADTPDNFQSRRPNTSFCFLDIRSPGLGDTAMYLCATSRSWTAEKLFFGSGTQLSVL.

The rearrangement joins TRBV5-4 to TRBJ2-7; no clear D gene. V gave up 0 bases and J gave up 0 bases, with 7 bases separating them. The CDR3 loop spans 14 amino acids. Germline V CDR1 and CDR2: SGHNT, YYREEE (reference sequence). The CDR3 bases are TGTGCCAGCAGCTTGGGAGAGAGCTCCTACGAGCAGTACTTC. Translation: CASSLGESSYEQYF.

This clone was observed a few times. The rearrangement links TRBV4-3 to TRBJ2-7; 8 bases are shared with TRBD2. The CDR3 is 16 amino acids. Germline CDR1 is LGHNA and CDR2 is YSLEER. With 3 bases clipped from V and 0 bases from J, the junction kept 7 bases outside the gene matches. CDR3 nucleotide sequence: TGCGCCAGCAGCCAGATACTTAGCGGGAACTCCTACGAGCAGTACTTC. Amino acids: CASSQILSGNSYEQYF.

This clone counts as medium-sized. The gene calls are TRBV7-9 and TRBJ2-1; D not resolved. V shed 5 bases and J shed 8 bases, with 16 bases lying between them. Germline assignment: CDR1 SEHNR and CDR2 FQNEAQ (reference sequence). This CDR3 spans 14 amino acids. The CDR3 region is CASSAAVRYDEQFF. CDR3 DNA: TGTGCCAGCAGCGCAGCCGTGCGGTACGATGAGCAGTTCTTC.

The chain is built from TRBV2 and TRBJ2-2; 9 positions match TRBD1. Losses at the gene ends were 6 bases for V and 8 bases for J; bases not matched to a gene: 10. CDR1 and CDR2 from the germline V gene are SNHLY and FYNNEI. This CDR3 has 15 amino acids. The CDR3 spells CASSGRDRVGGELFF. The DNA for the CDR3 is TGTGCCAGCAGCGGCCGGGACAGGGTTGGGGGGGAGCTGTTTTTT. The full variable domain, with the rest looked up from reference TRBV2 and TRBJ2-2, is EPEVTQTPSHQVTQMGQEVILRCVPISNHLYFYWYRQILGQKVEFLVSFYNNEISEKSEIFDDQFSVERPDGSNFTLKIRSTKLEDSAMYFCASSGRDRVGGELFFGEGSRLTVL.

The chain links TRBV5-1 to TRBJ1-5, with TRBD1 as a possible D gene (5 bases). Germline V gene sequence: CDR1 SGHRS, CDR2 YFSETQ. The CDR3 contains 14 residues. Between the trimmed V and J ends, which lost 0 bases and 3 bases, there was a span of 7 bases. The CDR3 DNA follows: TGCGCCAGCAGCTTGGGGGGGGACAATCAGCCCCAGCATTTT. Its translation is CASSLGGDNQPQHF.